The 14 T cell receptor beta chains presented below share a single source sample, sequenced in a study of Graves' ophthalmopathy and Graves' hyperthyroidism. Amplified material comprised TCR beta CDR3 regions derived from RNA transcripts. First-round RT-PCR used HTBI primers; second-round multiplex PCR followed. In TCRdb, the multiplex PCR reads were re-called with MiXCR into one record per CDR3 protein. The sample includes 200,000 to 250,000 distinct CDR3 sequences, 20% to 25% seen only once; the top ten take around two fifths. Source material: peripheral blood. These receptor sequences come from a woman in her forties or fifties with Graves' ophthalmopathy.

There are many counts of this clonotype. This rearrangement joins TRBV7-8 to TRBJ2-5, with 11 bases identical to TRBD2. V lost 2 bases, J lost 4 bases, and 6 bases stayed unmatched. Germline CDR1 is SGHVS and CDR2 is FQNEAQ. The CDR3 has 16 residues. The CDR3 sequence is CASSLTTSGSPETQYF. In DNA form, the CDR3 reads TGTGCCAGCAGCTTAACAACTAGCGGGAGCCCAGAGACCCAGTACTTC.

The rearrangement uses TRBV3-1 and TRBJ1-1; no firm D call. V lost 0 bases and J 4 bases, leaving 12 bases between the germline ends. From germline, CDR1 is LGHDT and CDR2 YNNKEL (reference sequence). The CDR3 consists of 15 residues. DNA of the CDR3: TGTGCCAGCAGCCAAGAGGGCCCTATGAGCACTGAAGCTTTCTTT. Translating it yields CASSQEGPMSTEAFF.

This clonotype was observed a handful of times. The V and J genes are TRBV6-1 and TRBJ1-2; TRBD1 agrees at 8 bases. The CDR3 has 14 residues. Losses at the gene ends were 6 bases for V and 4 bases for J; bases not matched to a gene: 7. From germline, CDR1 is MNHNS and CDR2 SASEGT. CDR3 coding DNA: TGTGCCAGCAGCAAGGACAGGGCGACCTATGGCTACACCTTC. This translates into CASSKDRATYGYTF.

This clonotype was seen repeatedly, ten times or more. The CDR3 nucleotides are TGCAGTGCTAGGGGCAGGACCTCCTACGAGCAGTACTTC. It specifies CSARGRTSYEQYF. The V and J genes are TRBV20-1 and TRBJ2-7; D ambiguous. There are 13 residues in the CDR3. The V end was cut by 3 bases, the J end by 0 bases, with 9 bases between. Germline V gives CDR1 DFQATT, CDR2 SNEGSKA (reference sequence).

This clonotype came up many times. The V gene is TRBV7-9, the J gene TRBJ2-5; D not certain. Germline CDR1 reads SEHNR; CDR2 reads FQNEAQ (reference sequence). V shed 10 bases and J shed 2 bases, with 14 bases lying between them. This CDR3 region has 13 residues. The CDR3 region has the DNA TGTGCCATTACGCCCGACAAGCAAGAGACCCAGTACTTC. Residues: CAITPDKQETQYF.

V gene TRBV28 combines with J gene TRBJ1-2, with TRBD1 as a possible D gene (5 bases). The V gene lost 4 bases and the J gene lost 5 bases, with 14 bases spanning the gap. Germline assignment: CDR1 MDHEN and CDR2 SYDVKM. The CDR3 totals 14 residues. DNA for the CDR3: TGTGCCAGCAGTTCGTGGGGACGGATTTATGGCTACACCTTC. It yields the protein CASSSWGRIYGYTF.

The chain employs TRBV28 and TRBJ1-2, with 9 bases that match TRBD1. Looked up from germline, CDR1 is MDHEN and CDR2 is SYDVKM. This CDR3 has 15 residues. Trimming at V came to 6 bases and at J to 3 bases, leaving 8 bases not matched to a gene. CDR3 loop: CASSPQGQGYYGYTF. CDR3 DNA: TGTGCCAGCAGCCCCCAGGGACAGGGCTACTATGGCTACACCTTC.

To note about this clonotype: One end of the junction varies from germline; a read error may be responsible. This chain connects TRBV12-3 or TRBV12-4 to TRBJ2-7; D might be TRBD2 (5 bases). The CDR3 is made up of 12 amino acids. The CDR3 DNA is TGTGCCAGCATCGAGCGGTCGTACGAGCAGTGCTTC. This encodes CASIERSYEQCF.

This clonotype was counted at least ten times. The genes are TRBV5-1 and TRBJ2-7; D is tentatively TRBD1 or TRBD2 (5 bases each). CDR1 SGHRS and CDR2 YFSETQ come from the germline V gene. Trimming left V 4 bases short and J 3 bases short, with 14 bases between. This CDR3 comprises 14 residues. The CDR3 DNA sequence: TGCGCCAGCAGCCCGGGACGGAGTGGCTACGAGCAGTACTTC. It is translated as CASSPGRSGYEQYF.

The chain carries TRBV6-1 and TRBJ1-2; 9 bases are a match to TRBD1. CDR1 and CDR2 from the germline V gene are MNHNS and SASEGT. After removal of 3 bases from V and 7 bases from J, the junction contained 9 bases not matched to a gene. The CDR3 loop spans 15 amino acids. The CDR3 spells CASSENTGQGAGYTF. CDR3 DNA: TGTGCCAGCAGTGAGAATACGGGACAGGGTGCTGGCTACACCTTC.

This clonotype was counted at least ten times. The chain has TRBV30 and TRBJ2-7; D is possibly TRBD1 (6 bases). V lost 2 bases and J 3 bases, leaving 11 bases between the germline ends. This CDR3 has 13 residues. The germline V gene encodes CDR1 GTSNPN and CDR2 SVGIG (reference sequence). CDR3: CAWSIQGGYEQYF. The CDR3 nucleotides read TGTGCCTGGAGTATTCAAGGGGGCTACGAGCAGTACTTC.

This clonotype was counted at least ten times. V and J are TRBV10-1 and TRBJ2-3; D remains unclear. Germline assignment: CDR1 WNHNN and CDR2 SYGVQD (reference sequence). Trimming took 0 bases from V and 10 from J, leaving 11 bases between them. This CDR3 is built from 13 residues. The CDR3 nucleotides read TGCGCCAGCAGTGAGTCCACCCGAAGGGCGCAGTATTTT. The encoded protein is CASSESTRRAQYF.

This sequence joins TRBV20-1 and TRBJ2-5; no firm D call. Trimming removed 7 bases from V and 1 base from J, with 4 bases in between. The CDR3 runs 10 residues. CDR1 is DFQATT, CDR2 SNEGSKA, per germline (reference sequence). This chain's CDR3 is CSVTQETQYF. As DNA, the CDR3 is TGCAGTGTAACCCAAGAGACCCAGTACTTC.

The table lists this clonotype with many counts. This chain uses TRBV20-1 with TRBJ1-2; D is uncertain. The germline V gene has CDR1 DFQATT and CDR2 SNEGSKA (reference sequence). The CDR3 has 15 residues. Trimming left V 4 bases short and J 0 bases short, with 15 bases between. The CDR3 nucleotides are TGCAGTGCTAACCTGCTCGGAACGTCTAACTATGGCTACACCTTC. Translated, it gives CSANLLGTSNYGYTF.